The 22 T cell receptor beta chains below come from one sample, sequenced in a study of cytomegalovirus exposure and HLA in healthy donors. Primers: 60 Vbeta forward and 13 Jbeta reverse. Profiled with immunoSEQ multiplex PCR; TCRdb holds only in-frame clones, not every one. This sample yields under 150,000 clones, of which approximately 78% are seen a single time; around 8.1% belongs to the top ten. The source material was PBMCs. The receptor source for this set is a woman aged 45-59 years in good health and CMV-seropositive.

The chain combines TRBV7-8 with TRBJ2-7; TRBD2 agrees at 9 bases. This CDR3 is built from 15 residues. Germline assignment: CDR1 SGHVS and CDR2 FQNEAQ. With 2 bases clipped from V and 3 bases from J, the junction kept 5 bases outside the gene matches. The CDR3 DNA reads TGTGCCAGCAGCTTACGGGCGGGAGGGGGCTACGAGCAGTACTTC. Translation gives CASSLRAGGGYEQYF.

V and J are TRBV28 and TRBJ1-2, with a weak D call TRBD1 (5 bases). CDR1 and CDR2 from the germline V gene are MDHEN and SYDVKM. The CDR3 sequence is 13 residues long. V lost 7 bases and J lost 3, with 12 bases in between. The CDR3 loop reads CASTVDSYYGYTF. The CDR3 bases are TGTGCCAGCACCGTCGACAGCTACTATGGCTACACCTTC.

V gene TRBV19 combines with J gene TRBJ1-1, with 8 nucleotides matching TRBD1. V lost 11 bases and J lost 3; bases outside the gene matches: 8. From germline, CDR1 is LNHDA and CDR2 SQIVND (reference sequence). The CDR3 consists of 13 residues. The CDR3: CAVRDRRDTEAFF. For the CDR3, the DNA is TGTGCCGTCCGGGACAGGCGGGACACTGAAGCTTTCTTT. Based on the CDR3 plus reference TRBV19 and TRBJ1-1, the full variable domain is DGGITQSPKYLFRKEGQNVTLSCEQNLNHDAMYWYRQDPGQGLRLIYYSQIVNDFQKGDIAEGYSVSREKKESFPLTVTSAQKNPTAFYLCAVRDRRDTEAFFGQGTRLTVV.

The sample holds a few counts of this clone. The J gene is TRBJ1-2, the V gene TRBV30, with D unclear. CDR1 and CDR2 (germline): GTSNPN, SVGIG (reference sequence). V was trimmed by 3 bases and J by 7 bases, leaving 12 bases between them. The CDR3 runs 12 residues. CDR3: CAWRKRVGGYTF. The CDR3 DNA reads as TGTGCCTGGAGAAAGAGGGTCGGTGGCTACACCTTC.

This clone was counted a single time. The V and J genes are TRBV19 and TRBJ2-5; 11 bases map to TRBD1. This CDR3 region has 15 residues. The V gene end was trimmed by 4 bases and the J gene end by 1 base; junction bases not matched to a gene: 2. Per the germline V gene, CDR1 is LNHDA and CDR2 is SQIVND (reference sequence). CDR3 nucleotides: TGTGCCAGTAGTACCGGACAGGGGGCCCAAGAGACCCAGTACTTC. As protein: CASSTGQGAQETQYF.

This clone was picked up one time. The V gene is TRBV29-1, the J gene TRBJ1-1; D not resolved. The CDR3 totals 15 residues. V was trimmed by 3 bases and J by 0 bases, leaving 14 bases between them. Germline-derived CDR1 and CDR2 are SQVTM and ANQGSEA. This chain's CDR3 is CSVETRRTLNTEAFF. CDR3 sequence (DNA): TGCAGCGTTGAGACTCGGAGGACCTTGAACACTGAAGCTTTCTTT.

The CDR3 reads CASRQGGGITEAFF. The CDR3 nucleotides are TGCGCCAGCAGACAGGGAGGGGGGATCACTGAAGCTTTCTTT. The chain is built from TRBV10-2 and TRBJ1-1; the D gene is possibly TRBD1 (6 bases). CDR1 and CDR2 from the germline V gene are WSHSY and SAAADI. V was trimmed by 6 bases and J by 4 bases, leaving 15 bases between them. The CDR3 is made up of 14 amino acids.

The chain joins TRBV9 to TRBJ1-2, with a possible D match to TRBD1 (5 bases). Per the germline V gene, CDR1 is SGDLS and CDR2 is YYNGEE. Trimming removed 2 bases at V and 0 bases at J, with 14 bases between. This CDR3 spans 16 amino acids. CDR3 region: CASSVDLGRTNYGYTF. In DNA, the CDR3 is TGTGCCAGCAGCGTCGACCTGGGGCGCACTAACTATGGCTACACCTTC.

The chain has TRBV7-8 and TRBJ1-1; D not certain. This CDR3 spans 16 amino acids. Germline V CDR1 and CDR2: SGHVS, FQNEAQ. With 2 bases removed from V and 0 bases from J, the gap between germline ends came to 13 bases. CDR3: CASSLRELSMNTEAFF. The CDR3 DNA is TGTGCCAGCAGCTTAAGGGAGTTATCTATGAACACTGAAGCTTTCTTT.

The chain is built from TRBV5-6 and TRBJ1-1; 8 positions match TRBD1. This CDR3 has 15 residues. The germline V gene encodes CDR1 SGHDT and CDR2 YYEEEE. Germline trimming cut 1 base from V and 3 bases from J; bases unmatched to any gene: 5. The CDR3 DNA reads TGTGCCAGCAGCTTGTGGGTCAGGGGGCACACTGAAGCTTTCTTT. It codes for CASSLWVRGHTEAFF.

For the CDR3, the DNA is TGTGCCAGCAGCATGGGACTAGCGGGGCTCACAGATACGCAGTATTTT. This translates into CASSMGLAGLTDTQYF. J is TRBJ2-3 and V is TRBV13; 13 bases fit TRBD2. CDR3 length equals 16 residues. J was trimmed by 2 bases and V by 5 bases; bases with no gene match: 4. Germline-derived CDR1 and CDR2 are PRHDT and FYEKMQ (reference sequence).

This clone was picked up one time. This sequence joins TRBV6-5 and TRBJ1-1, with TRBD1 matching 7 bases. Germline CDR1 reads MNHEY; CDR2 reads SVGAGI. The CDR3 totals 14 residues. Trimming took 1 base from V and 5 from J; bases not matched to a gene: 4. The CDR3 coding sequence is TGTGCCAGCAGTTACTGGTCAGGGGGGACTGAAGCTTTCTTT. Protein product: CASSYWSGGTEAFF.

The V call is TRBV7-2, the J call TRBJ1-4, with D unclear. Germline CDR1 reads SGHTA; CDR2 reads FQGNSA. The CDR3 is 16 residues long. The V and J ends lost 0 bases and 6 bases respectively, with 14 bases between them. The CDR3 spells CASSLAPPPRHEKLFF. CDR3 DNA: TGTGCCAGCAGCTTAGCCCCTCCCCCGCGGCATGAAAAACTGTTTTTT.

This sequence joins TRBV2 and TRBJ1-1; 7 bases map to TRBD1. Trimming took 4 bases from V and 3 from J; bases not matched to a gene: 5. Germline CDR1 is SNHLY and CDR2 is FYNNEI. The CDR3 is made up of 14 amino acids. The CDR3 coding sequence is TGTGCCAGCAGTGTACAGGGGTGGTACACTGAAGCTTTCTTT. It is translated as CASSVQGWYTEAFF. Supplemented by reference TRBV2 and TRBJ1-1, the full variable domain reads EPEVTQTPSHQVTQMGQEVILRCVPISNHLYFYWYRQILGQKVEFLVSFYNNEISEKSEIFDDQFSVERPDGSNFTLKIRSTKLEDSAMYFCASSVQGWYTEAFFGQGTRLTVV.

The chain recombines TRBV5-1 with TRBJ1-1; D unclear. Germline lookup yields CDR1 SGHRS and CDR2 YFSETQ. Between the trimmed V and J ends, which lost 1 base and 1 base, there was a span of 11 bases. This CDR3 has 15 amino acids. DNA of the CDR3: TGCGCCAGCAGCTTGATCTCCGGTGGGAACACTGAAGCTTTCTTT. This codes for CASSLISGGNTEAFF.

The chain joins TRBV5-6 to TRBJ1-1; D is possibly TRBD1 (5 bases). The length of the CDR3 is 14 residues. Germline loops: CDR1 SGHDT, CDR2 YYEEEE. V dropped 4 bases and J dropped 1 base, with 11 bases sitting between them. CDR3 amino acids: CASSHRFRNTEAFF. The CDR3 DNA reads as TGTGCCAGCAGCCACAGGTTTCGGAACACTGAAGCTTTCTTT. The variable domain in full, completed from reference TRBV5-6 and TRBJ1-1, reads DAGVTQSPTHLIKTRGQQVTLRCSPKSGHDTVSWYQQALGQGPQFIFQYYEEEERQRGNFPDRFSGHQFPNYSSELNVNALLLGDSALYLCASSHRFRNTEAFFGQGTRLTVV.

The chain has TRBV6-6 and TRBJ2-7; TRBD1 aligns across 7 bases. With V trimmed by 5 bases and J by 3 bases, 7 bases remained unmatched. This CDR3 comprises 14 residues. Per the germline V gene, CDR1 is MNHNY and CDR2 is SVGAGI (reference sequence). The CDR3: CASSDRVPYYEQYF. CDR3 bases: TGTGCCAGCAGTGACAGGGTTCCCTACTACGAGCAGTACTTC.

About this clone itself: Within the sample, other DNA sequences also encode this same CDR3. The J gene is TRBJ1-3, the V gene TRBV23-1; TRBD1 aligns across 7 bases. TRBV23-1 qualifies as an ORF whose function is uncertain. The CDR3 spans 17 residues. V was pared by 3 bases and J by 0 bases, with 8 bases of the junction left unmatched. DNA of the CDR3: TGCGCCAGCAGTCATCGACAACAGGGGACCTCTGGAAACACCATATATTTT. Translation gives CASSHRQQGTSGNTIYF.

The chain recombines TRBV5-1 with TRBJ2-1, with a weak D call TRBD1 (6 bases). Trimming cost V 5 bases and J 5 bases, with 14 bases left between them. This CDR3 has 14 residues. Germline values: CDR1 SGHRS, CDR2 YFSETQ. CDR3 residues: CASRTGQPNNEQFF. The CDR3 nucleotides are TGCGCCAGCAGGACAGGACAGCCCAACAATGAGCAGTTCTTC. Together with reference TRBV5-1 and TRBJ2-1, the CDR3 gives the full variable domain: KAGVTQTPRYLIKTRGQQVTLSCSPISGHRSVSWYQQTPGQGLQFLFEYFSETQRNKGNFPGRFSGRQFSNSRSEMNVSTLELGDSALYLCASRTGQPNNEQFFGPGTRLTVL.

The sample holds a few counts of this clone. For the CDR3, the DNA is TGTGCCAGTAGTATAGCCCAGGGACAGGGGTCCTACGAGCAGTACTTC. The encoded protein is CASSIAQGQGSYEQYF. The rearrangement joins TRBV19 to TRBJ2-7; 10 bases are a match to TRBD1. Germline CDR1 and CDR2: LNHDA and SQIVND (reference sequence). The V segment lost 1 base and the J segment 1 base; nucleotides outside the gene matches: 4. The CDR3 runs 16 residues.

This rearrangement joins TRBV10-3 to TRBJ2-1; no definite D call. This CDR3 spans 15 amino acids. With 0 bases removed from V and 2 bases from J, the gap between germline ends came to 8 bases. Germline V gives CDR1 ENHRY, CDR2 SYGVKD. The CDR3 spells CAISESLGTYNEQFF. The DNA of the CDR3 is TGTGCCATCAGTGAGTCTCTAGGAACCTACAATGAGCAGTTCTTC.

The V gene is TRBV6-5, the J gene TRBJ1-4; D gene uncertain. Trimming removed 0 bases from V and 6 bases from J, with 8 bases in between. The CDR3 runs to 14 residues. From germline, CDR1 is MNHEY and CDR2 SVGAGI. The CDR3: CASSYSLGHEKLFF. CDR3 in DNA: TGTGCCAGCAGTTACTCGCTCGGTCATGAAAAACTGTTTTTT.